The sequence of this TCR beta chain was determined in a study of CD8 T cells in ankylosing spondylitis. Study-level points and caveats: Certain motif variants had earlier appeared in reactive arthritis synovial fluid and blood. Typical of ankylosing spondylitis blood, it appeared, was a TCR beta motif of eight highly homologous variants. Clones linked with disease were CD8+ and fairly uncommon in the peripheral blood. Clones tied to disease were said to be significantly enriched in matched ankylosing spondylitis synovial fluid.

With respect to this clonotype: Its specificity is not known. One end of the junction fails to match germline, which may point to a read error.

Making use of molecular barcodes, quantitative 5'-RACE generated TCR beta libraries. From the 5' RACE reads, TCRdb called clonotypes with MiXCR, one entry per CDR3 protein. The repertoire holds approximately 550,000 distinct CDR3 sequences, with 12% as singletons. The CDR3 sequence is 13 residues long. The rearrangement joins TRBV12-3 or TRBV12-4 to TRBJ1-2, with D possibly TRBD1 on 5 matching bases. Sequenced input: blood, either unsorted or a sorted T cell fraction (not recorded which). This receptor was identified in a male donor with ankylosing spondylitis. The CDR3 DNA reads TGTGCCAGCAGTCGTGGCTACATAGATCAGGGCTTGTTC. Residues: CASSRGYIDQGLF.